This is a list of T cell receptor beta chains from one sample in a study of blood T cell repertoires in COVID-19. Data came from immunoSEQ multiplex PCR; TCRdb stores just in-frame clones and leaves some out. The profile shows 50,000 or so clones, around 87% of them singletons. The specimen sequenced was peripheral blood. These receptors were obtained from a man aged 50-59 years with active COVID-19. Each CDR3 is given with its conserved first and last residue. A D gene is named only where the DNA matches it firmly. The size entry is marked missing in some rows and otherwise reads once, few, many or a size class.

d_call: .
j_call: TRBJ2-6
v_call: TRBV3-1/TRBV3-2
cdr3_length: 14
clone_size: .
cdr3_nt: TGTGCCAGCAGACGGACTTCTGGGGCCAACGTCCTGACTTTC
cdr3_aa: CASRRTSGANVLTF

d_call: TRBD2
j_call: TRBJ2-2
v_call: TRBV5-6
cdr3_length: 17
clone_size: .
cdr3_nt: TGTGCCAGCAGCAGCCTAGCGGGTCTTTGGAACACCGGGGAGCTGTTTTTT
cdr3_aa: CASSSLAGLWNTGELFF

d_call: .
j_call: TRBJ2-7
v_call: TRBV7-8
cdr3_length: 12
clone_size: .
cdr3_nt: TGTGCCAGCAGCCCAGGGTTCTACGAGCAGTACTTC
cdr3_aa: CASSPGFYEQYF

d_call: TRBD1
j_call: TRBJ1-1
v_call: TRBV6-5
cdr3_length: 16
clone_size: .
cdr3_nt: TGTGCCAGCAGTTTCCTACCGGGACAGGGGGACACTGAAACTTTCTTT
cdr3_aa: CASSFLPGQGDTETFF

d_call: .
j_call: TRBJ2-2
v_call: TRBV11-3
cdr3_length: 15
clone_size: .
cdr3_nt: TGTGCCAGCAGCTTTGAACCAGGTGGGACCGGGGAGCTGTTTTTT
cdr3_aa: CASSFEPGGTGELFF

d_call: TRBD1
j_call: TRBJ2-2
v_call: TRBV6-5
cdr3_length: 15
clone_size: .
cdr3_nt: TGTGCCAGCAGTCCCCGGGACAGGGCTGCCGGGGAGCTGTTTTTT
cdr3_aa: CASSPRDRAAGELFF

d_call: .
j_call: TRBJ2-5
v_call: TRBV5-1
cdr3_length: 13
clone_size: .
cdr3_nt: TGCGCCAGCAGCAGACGACTAAAAGAGACCCAGTACTTC
cdr3_aa: CASSRRLKETQYF

d_call: TRBD1
j_call: TRBJ1-2
v_call: TRBV5-1
cdr3_length: 13
clone_size: few
cdr3_nt: TGCGCCAGCAGCCGGGACAGGGGCCCTGGCTACACCTTC
cdr3_aa: CASSRDRGPGYTF

d_call: TRBD1
j_call: TRBJ1-6
v_call: TRBV7-2
cdr3_length: 16
clone_size: .
cdr3_nt: TGTGCCAGCAGCTCATCCAGGGGGTCCTATAATTCACCCCTCCACTTT
cdr3_aa: CASSSSRGSYNSPLHF

d_call: .
j_call: TRBJ2-3
v_call: TRBV4-1
cdr3_length: 13
clone_size: .
cdr3_nt: TGCGCCAGCAGCCAAGTATTAGCAGATACGCAGTATTTT
cdr3_aa: CASSQVLADTQYF